The rows below give T cell receptor beta chains drawn from one sample of a study of blood T cell repertoires in COVID-19. The data were produced by immunoSEQ multiplex PCR, yet TCRdb's version contains in-frame clones alone and is incomplete. The table has 81,000 or so clones, around four fifths seen once; the top ten hold 12%. The specimen was peripheral blood. The receptors here all came from a woman between 65 and 79 years old with active or convalescent COVID-19. The CDR3 runs from the conserved cysteine through the conserved F or W. Each record gives: J gene, clone size, D gene, V gene, CDR3 DNA, CDR3 protein. D genes are given only for firm matches. Clone size is shown for a subset of rows, as once, few, many or a class of expanded clone.

J: TRBJ1-2; size: NA; D: NA; V: TRBV29-1; DNA: TGCAGCGTCTATGCTATGGACAGCCCTCATGGCTACACCTTC; CDR3: CSVYAMDSPHGYTF
J: TRBJ1-1; size: once; D: NA; V: TRBV6-6; DNA: TGTGCCAGCAGTTACTCGCTAAACACTGAAGCTTTCTTT; CDR3: CASSYSLNTEAFF
J: TRBJ2-2; size: NA; D: TRBD2; V: TRBV4-1; DNA: TGCGCCAGCAGCCAAGAAGGAAGCGGGGGGCTCGCCGGGGAGCTGTTTTTT; CDR3: CASSQEGSGGLAGELFF
J: TRBJ1-5; size: NA; D: TRBD1; V: TRBV5-1; DNA: TGCGCCAGCAGCCGGACAGGGATGCGCAATCAGCCCCAGCATTTT; CDR3: CASSRTGMRNQPQHF
J: TRBJ2-1; size: NA; D: TRBD2; V: TRBV4-1; DNA: TGCGCCAGCAGCCAAGCGGGGGGGCTCCACAATGAGCAGTTCTTC; CDR3: CASSQAGGLHNEQFF
J: TRBJ2-7; size: NA; D: TRBD2; V: TRBV10-3; DNA: TGTGCCATCAGTGAGTCGTTAACGGGGGGCTACGAGCAGTACTTC; CDR3: CAISESLTGGYEQYF
J: TRBJ2-2; size: NA; D: TRBD1; V: TRBV7-9; DNA: TGTGCCAGCAGCCCCGGACAGGTTAACACCGGGGAGCTGTTTTTT; CDR3: CASSPGQVNTGELFF
J: TRBJ1-3; size: NA; D: TRBD1; V: TRBV28; DNA: TGTGCCGGGAGGACAGGGGGCTCTGGAAACACCATATATTTT; CDR3: CAGRTGGSGNTIYF
J: TRBJ2-2; size: few; D: NA; V: TRBV2; DNA: TGTGCCAGCAGTGAACAGAACACCGGGGAGCTGTTTTTT; CDR3: CASSEQNTGELFF
J: TRBJ1-2; size: once; D: NA; V: TRBV11-2; DNA: TGTGCCAGCAGCTTAGCCGTTGGGGGAGGCTATGGCTACACCTTC; CDR3: CASSLAVGGGYGYTF
J: TRBJ2-7; size: NA; D: TRBD1; V: TRBV10-1; DNA: TGCGCCAGCAGTGAGTCGATACGGACAGGGGGCTACGAGCAGTACTTC; CDR3: CASSESIRTGGYEQYF
J: TRBJ2-7; size: once; D: NA; V: TRBV7-2; DNA: TGTGCCAGCAGCCCCCGCCCCGGGACAAAGACCTACGAGCAGTACTTC; CDR3: CASSPRPGTKTYEQYF
J: TRBJ1-2; size: few; D: NA; V: TRBV5-4; DNA: TGTGCCAGCAGCCCGTTTGGTCTTCTCGGTGGCTACACCTTC; CDR3: CASSPFGLLGGYTF
J: TRBJ2-7; size: NA; D: TRBD1; V: TRBV9; DNA: TGTGCCAGCAGCTTAGGGGGCGAATGGCGTCCCTACGAGCAGTACTTC; CDR3: CASSLGGEWRPYEQYF
J: TRBJ1-1; size: NA; D: TRBD1; V: TRBV7-6; DNA: TGTGCCAGCAGCCCAGAAACAGGGGGGATCACTGAAGCTTTCTTT; CDR3: CASSPETGGITEAFF
J: TRBJ1-1; size: NA; D: NA; V: TRBV5-6; DNA: TGTGCCAGCAGCTTGCAGGGAATGAACACTGAAGCTTTCTTT; CDR3: CASSLQGMNTEAFF
J: TRBJ1-1; size: few; D: NA; V: TRBV9; DNA: TGTGCCAGCAGCGTAGGGGCAGGAACTGAAGCTTTCTTT; CDR3: CASSVGAGTEAFF
J: TRBJ1-3; size: NA; D: NA; V: TRBV5-6; DNA: TGTGCCAGCAGCCGGGGACACGTCTCTGGAAACACCATATATTTT; CDR3: CASSRGHVSGNTIYF
J: TRBJ2-1; size: NA; D: TRBD2; V: TRBV14; DNA: TGTGCCAGCAGCCACCTCCTAGCGGGGGGGCGGAATGAGCAGTTCTTC; CDR3: CASSHLLAGGRNEQFF
J: TRBJ1-3; size: NA; D: NA; V: TRBV4-1; DNA: TGCGCCAGCAGCCAACAATCGGGTCTTCTAAACACCATATATTTT; CDR3: CASSQQSGLLNTIYF
J: TRBJ1-5; size: NA; D: NA; V: TRBV29-1; DNA: TGCAGCGTTGCTGGATTTGACAAACAGCCCCAGCATTTT; CDR3: CSVAGFDKQPQHF
J: TRBJ2-6; size: NA; D: NA; V: TRBV10-3; DNA: TGTGCCAGCTCCGGGGGACTTTTGCCCGGGGCCAACGTCCTGACTTTC; CDR3: CASSGGLLPGANVLTF
J: TRBJ1-1; size: NA; D: TRBD1; V: TRBV4-1; DNA: TGCGCCAGCAGCCAAGCCGGGACAGCGAACACTGAAGCTTTCTTT; CDR3: CASSQAGTANTEAFF
J: TRBJ2-1; size: NA; D: NA; V: TRBV28; DNA: TGTGCCAGCAGTTTGTGGTTAGTTCCTTACAATGAGCAGTTCTTC; CDR3: CASSLWLVPYNEQFF
J: TRBJ2-1; size: NA; D: TRBD2; V: TRBV5-1; DNA: TGCGCCAGTAGGACTAGCGGGGGCCTCTACAATGAGCAGTTCTTC; CDR3: CASRTSGGLYNEQFF
J: TRBJ1-1; size: NA; D: NA; V: TRBV7-9; DNA: TGTGCCAGCAGCTTCTCCCCCGGCAGGGACACTGAAGCTTTCTTT; CDR3: CASSFSPGRDTEAFF